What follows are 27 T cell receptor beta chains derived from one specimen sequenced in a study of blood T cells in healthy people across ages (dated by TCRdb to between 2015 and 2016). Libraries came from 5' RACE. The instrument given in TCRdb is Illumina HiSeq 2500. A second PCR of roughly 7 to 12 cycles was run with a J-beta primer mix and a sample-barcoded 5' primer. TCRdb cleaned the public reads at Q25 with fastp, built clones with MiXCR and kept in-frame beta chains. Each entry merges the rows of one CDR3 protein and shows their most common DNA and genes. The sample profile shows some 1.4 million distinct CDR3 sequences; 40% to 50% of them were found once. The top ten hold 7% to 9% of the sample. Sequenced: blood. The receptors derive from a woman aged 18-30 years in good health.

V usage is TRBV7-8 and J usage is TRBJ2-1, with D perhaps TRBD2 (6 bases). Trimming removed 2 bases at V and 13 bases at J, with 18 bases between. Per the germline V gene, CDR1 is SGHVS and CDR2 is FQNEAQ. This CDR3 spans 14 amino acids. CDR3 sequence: CASSLTPGGETQFF. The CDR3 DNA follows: TGTGCCAGCAGCTTAACCCCGGGCGGGGAGACCCAGTTCTTC.

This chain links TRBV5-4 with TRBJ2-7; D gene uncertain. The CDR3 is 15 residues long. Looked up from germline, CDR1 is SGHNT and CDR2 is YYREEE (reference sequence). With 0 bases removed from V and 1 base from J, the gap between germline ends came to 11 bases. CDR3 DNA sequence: TGTGCCAGCAGCTTGGTAGGAAATCCTTCCTACGAGCAGTACTTC. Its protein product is CASSLVGNPSYEQYF.

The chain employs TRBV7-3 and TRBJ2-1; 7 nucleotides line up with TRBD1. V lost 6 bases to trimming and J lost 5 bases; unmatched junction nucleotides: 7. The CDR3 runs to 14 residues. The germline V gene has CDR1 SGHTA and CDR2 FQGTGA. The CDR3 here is CASSRTGSDNEQFF. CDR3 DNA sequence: TGTGCCAGCAGTCGGACAGGTTCCGACAATGAGCAGTTCTTC.

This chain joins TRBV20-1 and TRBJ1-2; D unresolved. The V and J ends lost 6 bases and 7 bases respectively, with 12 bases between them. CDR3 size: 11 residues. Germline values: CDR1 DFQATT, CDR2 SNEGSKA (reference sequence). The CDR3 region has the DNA TGCAGTGCCTCACCCGGCCCTGGCTACACCTTC. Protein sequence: CSASPGPGYTF.

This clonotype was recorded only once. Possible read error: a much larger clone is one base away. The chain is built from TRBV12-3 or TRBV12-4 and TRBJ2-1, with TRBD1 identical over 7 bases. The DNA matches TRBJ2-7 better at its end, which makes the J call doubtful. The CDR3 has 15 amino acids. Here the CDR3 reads CASSHGTASYNEQYF. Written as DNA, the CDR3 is TGTGCCAGCAGCCACGGGACAGCCTCCTACAATGAGCAGTACTTC.

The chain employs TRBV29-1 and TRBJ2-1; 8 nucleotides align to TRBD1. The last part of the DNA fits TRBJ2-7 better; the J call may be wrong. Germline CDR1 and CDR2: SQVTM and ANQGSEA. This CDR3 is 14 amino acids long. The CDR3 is CSGRDRGTYNEQYF. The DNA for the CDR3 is TGCAGCGGACGAGACAGGGGCACCTACAATGAGCAGTACTTC.

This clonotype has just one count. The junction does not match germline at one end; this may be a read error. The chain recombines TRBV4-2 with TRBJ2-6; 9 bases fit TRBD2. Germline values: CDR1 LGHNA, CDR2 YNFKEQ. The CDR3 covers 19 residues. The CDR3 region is CASNQDSGGTNSGANVLTF. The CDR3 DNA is TGTGCCAGCAACCAAGACAGCGGGGGGACAAACTCTGGGGCCAACGTCCTGACTTTC.

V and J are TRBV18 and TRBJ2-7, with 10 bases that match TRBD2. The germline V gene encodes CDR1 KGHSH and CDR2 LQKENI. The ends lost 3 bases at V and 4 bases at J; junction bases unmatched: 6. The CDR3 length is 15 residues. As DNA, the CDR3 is TGTGCCAGCTCACCCGGGACTAGCGAGACTTACGAGCAGTACTTC. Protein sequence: CASSPGTSETYEQYF.

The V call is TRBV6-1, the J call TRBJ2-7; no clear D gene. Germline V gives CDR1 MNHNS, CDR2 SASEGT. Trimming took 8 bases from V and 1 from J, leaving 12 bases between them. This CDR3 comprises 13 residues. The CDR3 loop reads CASQHLGSYEQYF. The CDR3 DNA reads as TGTGCCAGCCAACACCTGGGGTCCTACGAGCAGTACTTC.

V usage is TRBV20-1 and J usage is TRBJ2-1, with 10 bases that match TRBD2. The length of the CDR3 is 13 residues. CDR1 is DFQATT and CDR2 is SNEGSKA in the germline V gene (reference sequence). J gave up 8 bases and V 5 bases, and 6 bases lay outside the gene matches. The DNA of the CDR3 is TGCAGTGCTCAGGGACTAGCGCGCGATGAGCAGTTCTTC. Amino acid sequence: CSAQGLARDEQFF.

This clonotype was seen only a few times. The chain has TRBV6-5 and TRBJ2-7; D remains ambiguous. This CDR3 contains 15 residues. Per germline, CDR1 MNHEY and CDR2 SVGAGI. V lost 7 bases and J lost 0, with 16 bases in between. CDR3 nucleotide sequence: TGTGCCAGCACCACCTTCCCGGGTCCCTCCTACGAGCAGTACTTC. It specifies CASTTFPGPSYEQYF.

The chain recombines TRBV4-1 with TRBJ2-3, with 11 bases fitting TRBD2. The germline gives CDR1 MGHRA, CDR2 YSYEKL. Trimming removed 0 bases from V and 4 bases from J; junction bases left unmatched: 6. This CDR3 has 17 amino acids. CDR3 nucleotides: TGCGCCAGCAGCCAAGATACGACTAGCGGGGTAGCAGATACGCAGTATTTT. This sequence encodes CASSQDTTSGVADTQYF.

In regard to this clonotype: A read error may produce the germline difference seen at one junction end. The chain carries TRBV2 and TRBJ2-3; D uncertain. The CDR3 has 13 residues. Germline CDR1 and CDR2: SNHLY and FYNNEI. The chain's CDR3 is CASGEPFTDTQYF. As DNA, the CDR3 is TGTGCCAGCGGTGAGCCGTTCACAGATACGCAGTATTTT. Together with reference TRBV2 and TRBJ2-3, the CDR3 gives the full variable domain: EPEVTQTPSHQVTQMGQEVILRCVPISNHLYFYWYRQILGQKVEFLVSFYNNEISEKSEIFDDQFSVERPDGSNFTLKIRSTKLEDSAMYFCASGEPFTDTQYFGPGTRLTVL.

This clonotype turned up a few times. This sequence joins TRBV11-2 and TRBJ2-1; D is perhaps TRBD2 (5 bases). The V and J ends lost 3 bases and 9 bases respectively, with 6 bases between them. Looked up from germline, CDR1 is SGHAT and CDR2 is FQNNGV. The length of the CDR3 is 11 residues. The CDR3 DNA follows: TGTGCCAGCAGCTTTAGCGTTGAGCAGTTCTTC. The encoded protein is CASSFSVEQFF.

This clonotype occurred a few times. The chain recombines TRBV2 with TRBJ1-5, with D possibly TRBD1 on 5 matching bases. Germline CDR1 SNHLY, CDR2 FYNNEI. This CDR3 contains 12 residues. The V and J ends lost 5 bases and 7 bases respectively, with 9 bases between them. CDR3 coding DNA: TGTGCCAGCAGTACTACAGGACAGCCCCAGCATTTT. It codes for CASSTTGQPQHF.

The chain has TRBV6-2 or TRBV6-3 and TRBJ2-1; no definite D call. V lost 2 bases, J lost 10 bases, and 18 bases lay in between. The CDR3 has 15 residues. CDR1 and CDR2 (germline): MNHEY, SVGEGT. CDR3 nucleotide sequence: TGTGCCAGCAGTTACATGACGGGTCTAAGGGCGGAGCAGTTCTTC. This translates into CASSYMTGLRAEQFF.

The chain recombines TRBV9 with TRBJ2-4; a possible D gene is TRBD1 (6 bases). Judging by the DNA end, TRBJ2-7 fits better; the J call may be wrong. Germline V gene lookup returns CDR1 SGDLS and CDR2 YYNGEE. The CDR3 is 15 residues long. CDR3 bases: TGTGCCAGCAGCAAGAAGGACAGAGGCTTATACGAGCAGTACTTC. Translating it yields CASSKKDRGLYEQYF.

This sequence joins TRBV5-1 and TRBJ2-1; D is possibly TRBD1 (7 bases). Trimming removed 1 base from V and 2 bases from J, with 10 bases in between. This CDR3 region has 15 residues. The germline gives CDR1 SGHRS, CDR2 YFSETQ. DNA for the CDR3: TGCGCCAGCAGCTTGCAGGGGGAGGCCTACAATGAGCAGTTCTTC. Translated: CASSLQGEAYNEQFF.

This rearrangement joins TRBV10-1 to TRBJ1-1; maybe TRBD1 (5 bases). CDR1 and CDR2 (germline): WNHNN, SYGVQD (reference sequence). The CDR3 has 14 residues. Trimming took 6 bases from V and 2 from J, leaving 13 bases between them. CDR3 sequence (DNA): TGCGCCAGCAGCGCCATGGGGGTCAACACTGAAGCTTTCTTT. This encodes CASSAMGVNTEAFF.

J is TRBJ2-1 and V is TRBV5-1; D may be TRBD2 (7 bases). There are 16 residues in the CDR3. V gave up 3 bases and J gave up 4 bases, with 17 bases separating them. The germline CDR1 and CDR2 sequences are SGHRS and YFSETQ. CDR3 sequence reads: CASSSVGGGIYNEQFF. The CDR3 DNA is TGCGCCAGCAGCTCCGTGGGAGGGGGGATTTACAATGAGCAGTTCTTC. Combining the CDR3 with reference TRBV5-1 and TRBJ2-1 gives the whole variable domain KAGVTQTPRYLIKTRGQQVTLSCSPISGHRSVSWYQQTPGQGLQFLFEYFSETQRNKGNFPGRFSGRQFSNSRSEMNVSTLELGDSALYLCASSSVGGGIYNEQFFGPGTRLTVL.

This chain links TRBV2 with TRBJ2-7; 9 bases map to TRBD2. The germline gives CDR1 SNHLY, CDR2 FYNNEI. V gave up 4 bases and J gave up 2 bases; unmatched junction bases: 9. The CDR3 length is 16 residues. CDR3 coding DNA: TGTGCCAGCAGTGCGAGACGGACTAGCGTGCCCTACGAGCAGTACTTC. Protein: CASSARRTSVPYEQYF.

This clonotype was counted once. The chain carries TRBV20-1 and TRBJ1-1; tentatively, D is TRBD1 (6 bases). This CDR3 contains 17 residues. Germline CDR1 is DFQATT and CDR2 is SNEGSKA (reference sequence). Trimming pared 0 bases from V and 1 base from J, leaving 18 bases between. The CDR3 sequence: CSARDLLRDTKNTEAFF. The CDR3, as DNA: TGCAGTGCTAGAGACCTACTCCGGGACACTAAGAACACTGAAGCTTTCTTT.

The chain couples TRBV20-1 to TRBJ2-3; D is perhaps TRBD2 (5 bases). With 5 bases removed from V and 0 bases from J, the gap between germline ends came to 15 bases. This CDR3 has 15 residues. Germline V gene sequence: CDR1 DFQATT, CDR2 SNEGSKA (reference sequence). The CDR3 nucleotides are TGCAGTGCTCCTGATGGGCAGCGGAGCACAGATACGCAGTATTTT. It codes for CSAPDGQRSTDTQYF.

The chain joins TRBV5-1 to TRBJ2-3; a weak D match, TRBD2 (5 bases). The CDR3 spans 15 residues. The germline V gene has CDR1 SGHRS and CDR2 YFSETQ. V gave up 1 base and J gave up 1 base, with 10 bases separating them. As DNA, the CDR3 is TGCGCCAGCAGCTTGCTTCGGGAAGGCACAGATACGCAGTATTTT. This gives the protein CASSLLREGTDTQYF.

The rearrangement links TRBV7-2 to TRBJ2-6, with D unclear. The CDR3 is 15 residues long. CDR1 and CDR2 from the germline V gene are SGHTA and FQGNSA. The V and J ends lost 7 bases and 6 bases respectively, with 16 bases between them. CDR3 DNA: TGTGCCAGCATCCCCACTGGGCGGAAGGCCAACGTCCTGACTTTC. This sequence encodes CASIPTGRKANVLTF.

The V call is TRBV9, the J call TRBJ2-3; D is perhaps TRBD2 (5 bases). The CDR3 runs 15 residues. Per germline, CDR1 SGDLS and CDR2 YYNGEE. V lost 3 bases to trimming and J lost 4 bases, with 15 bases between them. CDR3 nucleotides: TGTGCCAGCAGCGGGCCTGGAGCGGTGGCAGATACGCAGTATTTT. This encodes CASSGPGAVADTQYF. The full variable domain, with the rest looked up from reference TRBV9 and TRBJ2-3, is DSGVTQTPKHLITATGQRVTLRCSPRSGDLSVYWYQQSLDQGLQFLIQYYNGEERAKGNILERFSAQQFPDLHSELNLSSLELGDSALYFCASSGPGAVADTQYFGPGTRLTVL.

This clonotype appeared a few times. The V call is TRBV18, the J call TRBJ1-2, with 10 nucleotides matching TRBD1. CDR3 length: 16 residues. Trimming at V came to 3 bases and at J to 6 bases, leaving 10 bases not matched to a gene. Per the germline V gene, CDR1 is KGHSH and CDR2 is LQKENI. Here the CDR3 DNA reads TGTGCCAGCTCACCCCGGTGGGGGACAGGGGAAGATGGCTACACCTTC. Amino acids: CASSPRWGTGEDGYTF.